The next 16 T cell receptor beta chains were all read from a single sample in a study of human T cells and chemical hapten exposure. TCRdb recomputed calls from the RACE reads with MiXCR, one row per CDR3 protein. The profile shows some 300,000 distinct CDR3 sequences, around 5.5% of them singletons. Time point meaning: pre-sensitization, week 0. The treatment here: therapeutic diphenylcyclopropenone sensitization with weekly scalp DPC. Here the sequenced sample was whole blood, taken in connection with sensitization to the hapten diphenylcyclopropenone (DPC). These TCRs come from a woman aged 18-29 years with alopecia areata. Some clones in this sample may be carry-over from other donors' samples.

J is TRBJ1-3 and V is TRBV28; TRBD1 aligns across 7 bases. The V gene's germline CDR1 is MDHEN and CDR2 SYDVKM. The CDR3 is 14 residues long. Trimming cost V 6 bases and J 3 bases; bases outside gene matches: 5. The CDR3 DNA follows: TGTGCCAGCAGAGAGGGACAGCTTGGAAACACCATATATTTT. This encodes CASREGQLGNTIYF. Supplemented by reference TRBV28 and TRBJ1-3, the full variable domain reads DVKVTQSSRYLVKRTGEKVFLECVQDMDHENMFWYRQDPGLGLRLIYFSYDVKMKEKGDIPEGYSVSREKKERFSLILESASTNQTSMYLCASREGQLGNTIYFGEGSWLTVV.

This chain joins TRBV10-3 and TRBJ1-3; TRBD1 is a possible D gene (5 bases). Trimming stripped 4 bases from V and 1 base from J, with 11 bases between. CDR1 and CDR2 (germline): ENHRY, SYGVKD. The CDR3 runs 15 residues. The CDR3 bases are TGTGCCATCAGTGCCACAGGTGGATCTGGAAACACCATATATTTT. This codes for CAISATGGSGNTIYF.

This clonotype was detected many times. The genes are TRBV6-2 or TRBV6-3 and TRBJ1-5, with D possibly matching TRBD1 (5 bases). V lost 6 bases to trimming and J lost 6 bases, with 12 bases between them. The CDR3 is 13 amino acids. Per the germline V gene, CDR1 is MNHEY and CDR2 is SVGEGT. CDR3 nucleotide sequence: TGTGCCAGCAGACCCGAGACAGCTCAGCCCCAGCATTTT. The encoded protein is CASRPETAQPQHF.

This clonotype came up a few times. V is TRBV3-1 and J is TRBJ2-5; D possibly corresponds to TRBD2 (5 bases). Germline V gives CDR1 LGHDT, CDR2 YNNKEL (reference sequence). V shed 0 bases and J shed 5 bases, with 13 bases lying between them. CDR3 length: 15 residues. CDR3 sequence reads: CASSQDEASMETQYF. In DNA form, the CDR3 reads TGTGCCAGCAGCCAAGATGAGGCTAGCATGGAGACCCAGTACTTC.

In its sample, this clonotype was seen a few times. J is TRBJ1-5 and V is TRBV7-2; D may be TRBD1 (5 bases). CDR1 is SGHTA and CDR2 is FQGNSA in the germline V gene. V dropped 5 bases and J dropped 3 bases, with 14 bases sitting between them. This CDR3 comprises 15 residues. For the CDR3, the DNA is TGTGCCAGCAGCGGGGGGACGGGCGACAATCAGCCCCAGCATTTT. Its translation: CASSGGTGDNQPQHF.

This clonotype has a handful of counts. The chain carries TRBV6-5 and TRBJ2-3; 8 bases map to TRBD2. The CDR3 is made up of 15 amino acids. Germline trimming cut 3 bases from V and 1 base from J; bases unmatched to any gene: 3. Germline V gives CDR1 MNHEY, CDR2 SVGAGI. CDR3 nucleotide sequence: TGTGCCAGCAGTTATAGCGGGGCGGGCACAGATACGCAGTATTTT. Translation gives CASSYSGAGTDTQYF.

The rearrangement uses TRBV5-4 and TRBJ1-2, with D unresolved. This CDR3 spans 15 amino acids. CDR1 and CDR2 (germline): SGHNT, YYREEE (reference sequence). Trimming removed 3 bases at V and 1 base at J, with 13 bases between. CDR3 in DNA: TGTGCCAGCAGCTGGCTCGGCGGTAATAACTATGGCTACACCTTC. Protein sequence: CASSWLGGNNYGYTF. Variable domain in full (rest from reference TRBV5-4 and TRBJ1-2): ETGVTQSPTHLIKTRGQQVTLRCSSQSGHNTVSWYQQALGQGPQFIFQYYREEENGRGNFPPRFSGLQFPNYSSELNVNALELDDSALYLCASSWLGGNNYGYTFGSGTRLTVV.

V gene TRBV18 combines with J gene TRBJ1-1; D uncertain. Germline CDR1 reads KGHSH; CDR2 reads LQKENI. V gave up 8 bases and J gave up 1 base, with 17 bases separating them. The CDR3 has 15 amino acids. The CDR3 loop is CASTSPVRQNTEAFF. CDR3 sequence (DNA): TGTGCCAGCACATCACCGGTTCGTCAGAACACTGAAGCTTTCTTT. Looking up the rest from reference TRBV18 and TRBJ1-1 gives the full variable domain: NAGVMQNPRHLVRRRGQEARLRCSPMKGHSHVYWYRQLPEEGLKFMVYLQKENIIDESGMPKERFSAEFPKEGPSILRIQQVVRGDSAAYFCASTSPVRQNTEAFFGQGTRLTVV.

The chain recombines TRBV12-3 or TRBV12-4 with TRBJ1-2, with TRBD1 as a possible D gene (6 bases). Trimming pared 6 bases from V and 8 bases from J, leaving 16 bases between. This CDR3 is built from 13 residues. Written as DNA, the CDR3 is TGTGCCAGCAGCCTGGACAGCGTCTACGGCTACACCTTC. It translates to CASSLDSVYGYTF.

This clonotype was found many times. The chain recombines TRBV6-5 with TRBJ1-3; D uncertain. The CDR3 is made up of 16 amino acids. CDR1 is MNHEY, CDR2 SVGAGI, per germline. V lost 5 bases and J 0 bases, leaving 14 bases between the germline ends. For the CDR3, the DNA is TGTGCCAGCAGTCACCAGACCGATCACTCTGGAAACACCATATATTTT. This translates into CASSHQTDHSGNTIYF.

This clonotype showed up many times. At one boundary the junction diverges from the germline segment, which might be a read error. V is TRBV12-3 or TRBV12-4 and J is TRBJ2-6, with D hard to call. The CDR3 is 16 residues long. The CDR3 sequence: CASSLGGSSGANVLTF. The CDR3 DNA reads TGTGCCAGCAGCTTAGGTGGCAGCTCTGGGGCCAACGTCCTGACTTTC.

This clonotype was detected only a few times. This CDR3 is CASSLEGPIYGYTF. CDR3 nucleotides: TGCGCCAGCAGCTTGGAGGGACCGATCTATGGCTACACCTTC. The chain employs TRBV5-1 and TRBJ1-2; D is perhaps TRBD1 (5 bases). With 0 bases removed from V and 4 bases from J, the gap between germline ends came to 10 bases. The CDR3 has 14 amino acids. Germline CDR1 and CDR2: SGHRS and YFSETQ.

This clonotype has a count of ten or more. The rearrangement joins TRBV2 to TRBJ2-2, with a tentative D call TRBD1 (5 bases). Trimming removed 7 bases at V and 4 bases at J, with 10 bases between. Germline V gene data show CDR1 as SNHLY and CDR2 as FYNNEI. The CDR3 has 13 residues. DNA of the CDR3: TGTGCCAGCAATCAGGGAACCACCGGGGAGCTGTTTTTT. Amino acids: CASNQGTTGELFF.

The CDR3 region is CASSVTGVLTYNEKLFF. The CDR3 coding sequence is TGTGCCAGCAGCGTGACCGGGGTCCTTACGTATAATGAAAAACTGTTTTTT. The chain combines TRBV5-6 with TRBJ1-4; D not resolved. Trimming stripped 4 bases from V and 4 bases from J, with 20 bases between. The CDR3 is 17 residues long. The germline V gene encodes CDR1 SGHDT and CDR2 YYEEEE.

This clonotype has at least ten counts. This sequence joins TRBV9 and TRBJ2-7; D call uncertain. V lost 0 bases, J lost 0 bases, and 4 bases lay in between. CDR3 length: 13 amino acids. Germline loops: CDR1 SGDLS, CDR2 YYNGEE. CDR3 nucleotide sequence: TGTGCCAGCAGCGTAGGGATCTCCTACGAGCAGTACTTC. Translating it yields CASSVGISYEQYF.

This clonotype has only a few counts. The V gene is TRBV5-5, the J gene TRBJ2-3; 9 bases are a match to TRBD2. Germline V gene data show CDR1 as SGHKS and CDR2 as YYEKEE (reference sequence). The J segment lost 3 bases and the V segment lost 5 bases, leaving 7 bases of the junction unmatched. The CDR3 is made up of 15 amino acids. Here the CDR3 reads CASSSTSGTTDTQYF. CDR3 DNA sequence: TGTGCCAGCAGTTCGACTAGCGGAACGACAGATACGCAGTATTTT. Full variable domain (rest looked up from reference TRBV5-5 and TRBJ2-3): DAGVTQSPTHLIKTRGQQVTLRCSPISGHKSVSWYQQVLGQGPQFIFQYYEKEERGRGNFPDRFSARQFPNYSSELNVNALLLGDSALYLCASSSTSGTTDTQYFGPGTRLTVL.